This T cell receptor (beta chain) was captured by sequencing in a study of blood T cell repertoires in COVID-19. Looking at the study overall: COVID-19 samples collected from the United States, Italy and Spain covered acute and convalescent phases. The cDNA or gDNA used as material had been derived from T cells, B-cell-depleted T cells, or PBMCs.

This CDR3 region has 16 residues. The V gene's germline CDR1 is DFQATT and CDR2 SNEGSKA (reference sequence). With 3 bases clipped from V and 2 bases from J, the junction kept 9 bases outside the gene matches. Original handling: By means of reference gene primer amplification, nucleated cell counts were estimated. Repertoires were generated with immunoSEQ multiplex PCR, while TCRdb's copy carries only in-frame clones and drops some. V and J calls and clone size are copied from that table; D and trimming were computed from the DNA. The sample has around 250,000 clones, about 83% seen once. The clonotype comes from a man at least 80 years old with acute or convalescent COVID-19. The V gene is TRBV20-1, the J gene TRBJ2-5; 10 nucleotides align to TRBD2. Sequenced input: peripheral blood. The CDR3 region is CSASSLASGGQETQYF. CDR3 DNA: TGCAGTGCTAGTTCTTTGGCTAGCGGGGGACAAGAGACCCAGTACTTC.